This T cell receptor (beta chain) came from a study of T cells after yellow fever vaccination. Study-level information: For low cell numbers, libraries were made with SMART-Seq v4 Ultra Low Input. Study outcomes and limitations: Primary-vaccination clones mostly resurfaced post-booster (about 95% CD4, roughly 90% CD8). The secondary response was weaker, and its peak arrived faster, on day 5 versus 15.

A process of 5'RACE template switching, which added a universal primer site and UMIs, was used to make TCR cDNA. TCRdb itself ran the 5' RACE reads through MiXCR, one entry per CDR3 protein. The sample gives approximately 580,000 distinct CDR3 sequences, 17% of which show up once; around a sixth is in the top ten. This clonotype has more than one count but fewer than ten. What it binds is not known. Germline values: CDR1 SGHRS, CDR2 YFSETQ. The CDR3 length is 17 residues. V lost 2 bases to trimming and J lost 6 bases; unmatched junction nucleotides: 6. Sequencing used PBMCs, obtained less than 6 days after the first yellow fever vaccination. The sequence was obtained from a man between 18 and 35 years old who received the YFV17D yellow fever vaccine. V usage is TRBV5-1 and J usage is TRBJ2-2, with 14 bases lining up with TRBD2. The DNA for the CDR3 is TGCGCCAGCAGCTTCTACTGGGGACTAGCGGGGGCCGGGGAGCTGTTTTTT. Translated: CASSFYWGLAGAGELFF.